This TCR beta chain comes out of a study of shared clonotypes between healthy human individuals. Deep was the level used in running the assay. As originally analysed: Filtering of immunoSEQ junctional sequences could not match full-length read filtering. Clones were read by immunoSEQ multiplex PCR, and TCRdb kept only the in-frame ones, dropping some. V, J and clone size were drawn from that table, and D and trimming were deduced from the DNA. The repertoire has 2.5 million or so clones, approximately 92% of them found once; the top ten carry 0.13% to 0.15%. Study outcomes and limitations: It was observed that roughly 5.5% of naive CD4 clonotypes were shared across a handful of donors. It was the non-shared clonotypes that had lower generation probabilities than clonotypes shared by all four donors.

Points on this clone: The antigen is not known.

Sequences were obtained from naive CD4+ T cells sorted from blood. This sample's subset: CD45RA+ positively selected. The TCR sequence derives from a man between 18 and 35 years old in good health.

The CDR3 sequence: CAISESQVTDTQYF. CDR3 coding DNA: TGTGCCATCAGTGAGTCGCAGGTAACAGATACGCAGTATTTT. The chain combines TRBV10-3 with TRBJ2-3; the D is unclear. Trimming shortened V by 0 bases and J by 3 bases, and 7 bases separated the two germline ends. The CDR3 spans 14 residues. Germline loops: CDR1 ENHRY, CDR2 SYGVKD.